The T cell receptor beta chain described here comes from a study of T-cell memory formation after mild COVID-19. Study-level information: Largely, TCR clusters stayed within a single donor. Overall study findings and caveats: From day 15 to 85, contracting clones were balanced between CD4 and CD8, whereas later expanders leaned toward CD4+. Pre-infection memory contained some responding clones, which suggested that cross-reactive memory had joined.

Trimming took 6 bases from V and 3 from J; bases not matched to a gene: 7. CDR1 and CDR2 (germline): SGHTA, FQGNSA. This CDR3 contains 16 residues. A 5'RACE reaction primed in the constant segment made cDNA libraries of TCR alpha and TCR beta, and these carried sample barcodes and UMIs. TCRdb passed the 5' RACE reads through MiXCR, listing each CDR3 protein once. Of hundreds of thousands of distinct CDR3 sequences listed, roughly 15% are singletons. This clonotype has more than one count but fewer than ten. Antigen unknown. Sequencing was done on a sample of PBMCs or a T cell subset sorted from them (not recorded which). The chain carries TRBV7-2 and TRBJ1-6; 8 bases are a match to TRBD1. This TCR was sampled from a man aged 18 to 29 who had mild COVID-19 (a few samples of this study predate the infection). Cell type and time point are not known. CDR3 loop: CASSWDRRLYNSPLHF. The CDR3 nucleotides are TGTGCCAGCAGTTGGGACAGGCGACTCTATAATTCACCCCTCCACTTT.